The next 19 T cell receptor beta chains were all read from a single sample in a study of T-cell memory formation after mild COVID-19. One entry per CDR3 protein results from TCRdb running MiXCR on the 5' RACE reads. Here the sample spans under 550,000 distinct CDR3 sequences, roughly 18% being singletons. The specimen sequenced was PBMCs or a T cell subset sorted from them (not recorded which). These receptors came from a young man who had mild COVID-19 (a few samples of this study predate the infection). Cell type and time point are not known.

The chain links TRBV29-1 to TRBJ1-2, with D maybe TRBD1 (6 bases). V lost 6 bases, J lost 4 bases, and 12 bases lay in between. Germline CDR1 is SQVTM and CDR2 is ANQGSEA. CDR3 length equals 12 residues. The CDR3: CSVGGASYGYTF. The DNA for the CDR3 is TGCAGCGTGGGGGGGGCTAGCTATGGCTACACCTTC. The full variable domain, completed using reference TRBV29-1 and TRBJ1-2, is SAVISQKPSRDICQRGTSLTIQCQVDSQVTMMFWYRQQPGQSLTLIATANQGSEATYESGFVIDKFPISRPNLTFSTLTVSNMSPEDSSIYLCSVGGASYGYTFGSGTRLTVV.

The V gene is TRBV29-1, the J gene TRBJ2-1; D is uncertain. Trimming removed 1 base at V and 1 base at J, with 5 bases between. The CDR3 has 13 amino acids. CDR1 and CDR2 (germline): SQVTM, ANQGSEA. CDR3 nucleotide sequence: TGCAGCGTTGAAGGGGGTTCCTACAATGAGCAGTTCTTC. It is translated as CSVEGGSYNEQFF.

The rearrangement links TRBV20-1 to TRBJ2-7; a weak D match, TRBD2 (6 bases). The germline V gene encodes CDR1 DFQATT and CDR2 SNEGSKA (reference sequence). The length of the CDR3 is 15 residues. With 3 bases removed from V and 2 bases from J, the gap between germline ends came to 17 bases. The CDR3 is CSASPSRGAPYEQYF. The CDR3 coding sequence is TGCAGTGCTAGTCCCTCGCGGGGCGCCCCCTACGAGCAGTACTTC.

The CDR3 nucleotides are TGTGCCAGCAGCGCGGGCAGGGGGCTTAACGAGCAGTACTTC. Amino acids: CASSAGRGLNEQYF. The chain employs TRBV12-3 or TRBV12-4 and TRBJ2-7; 8 bases are shared with TRBD1. The CDR3 runs to 14 residues. J was trimmed by 5 bases and V by 6 bases; bases with no gene match: 9.

The genes are TRBV28 and TRBJ2-7; D is unclear. Germline lookup yields CDR1 MDHEN and CDR2 SYDVKM. Deletions cut 6 bases from V and 3 bases from J, with 9 bases between. This CDR3 comprises 12 residues. The CDR3 DNA reads TGTGCCAGCAGCCAAAAGGGCTACGAGCAGTACGTC. It encodes CASSQKGYEQYV.

There are a few counts of this clonotype. The rearrangement uses TRBV7-9 and TRBJ2-3; 8 bases match TRBD2. Germline V gives CDR1 SEHNR, CDR2 FQNEAQ (reference sequence). CDR3 size: 14 residues. Losses at the gene ends were 5 bases for V and 10 bases for J; bases not matched to a gene: 11. This CDR3 reads CASSLPGGGAAQYF. The CDR3 region has the DNA TGTGCCAGCAGCCTACCGGGAGGGGGAGCAGCGCAGTATTTT. Combining the CDR3 with reference TRBV7-9 and TRBJ2-3 gives the whole variable domain DTGVSQNPRHKITKRGQNVTFRCDPISEHNRLYWYRQTLGQGPEFLTYFQNEAQLEKSRLLSDRFSAERPKGSFSTLEIQRTEQGDSAMYLCASSLPGGGAAQYFGPGTRLTVL.

This clonotype was seen repeatedly, ten times or more. The V gene is TRBV4-3, the J gene TRBJ2-7; 7 bases are a match to TRBD2. After removal of 1 base from V and 12 bases from J, the junction contained 12 bases not matched to a gene. From germline, CDR1 is LGHNA and CDR2 YSLEER. The CDR3 contains 14 residues. As DNA, the CDR3 is TGCGCCAGCAGCCAAGGTCTGGGGGACTACGTCCCGTACTTC. Translated: CASSQGLGDYVPYF.

Many counts were recorded for this clonotype. The V and J genes are TRBV5-1 and TRBJ2-3; 11 bases are shared with TRBD2. The CDR3 is made up of 14 amino acids. The germline CDR1 and CDR2 sequences are SGHRS and YFSETQ. V was pared by 4 bases and J by 6 bases, with 4 bases of the junction left unmatched. For the CDR3, the DNA is TGCGCCAGCAGCATCATAGCGGGAGGGGATACGCAGTATTTT. The encoded protein is CASSIIAGGDTQYF. The whole variable domain, remainder taken from reference TRBV5-1 and TRBJ2-3, is KAGVTQTPRYLIKTRGQQVTLSCSPISGHRSVSWYQQTPGQGLQFLFEYFSETQRNKGNFPGRFSGRQFSNSRSEMNVSTLELGDSALYLCASSIIAGGDTQYFGPGTRLTVL.

This chain uses TRBV15 with TRBJ2-3; D is uncertain. Germline loops: CDR1 LNHNV, CDR2 YYDKDF (reference sequence). There are 14 residues in the CDR3. The V gene lost 3 bases and the J gene lost 4 bases, with 11 bases spanning the gap. CDR3 nucleotide sequence: TGTGCCACCAGCAGCCCTAGGCAGTCAGATACGCAGTATTTT. This encodes CATSSPRQSDTQYF. The full variable domain, rest sourced from reference TRBV15 and TRBJ2-3, is DAMVIQNPRYQVTQFGKPVTLSCSQTLNHNVMYWYQQKSSQAPKLLFHYYDKDFNNEADTPDNFQSRRPNTSFCFLDIRSPGLGDTAMYLCATSSPRQSDTQYFGPGTRLTVL.

This clonotype was seen a handful of times. V is TRBV7-2 and J is TRBJ2-3; 8 nucleotides match TRBD2. V gave up 10 bases and J gave up 7 bases; unmatched junction bases: 13. CDR1 is SGHTA, CDR2 FQGNSA, per germline. The CDR3 loop spans 14 amino acids. CDR3: CAKSGGALSNTQYF. In DNA, the CDR3 is TGTGCCAAGAGCGGGGGCGCCCTCTCTAATACGCAGTATTTT. The entire variable domain, with the rest obtained from reference TRBV7-2 and TRBJ2-3, is as follows: GAGVSQSPSNKVTEKGKDVELRCDPISGHTALYWYRQSLGQGLEFLIYFQGNSAPDKSGLPSDRFSAERTGGSVSTLTIQRTQQEDSAVYLCAKSGGALSNTQYFGPGTRLTVL.

The chain recombines TRBV7-2 with TRBJ2-3; TRBD1 agrees at 7 bases. V dropped 1 base and J dropped 4; count of bases not matched to a gene: 11. The V gene's germline CDR1 is SGHTA and CDR2 FQGNSA. CDR3 length: 17 residues. CDR3 loop: CASSLVQGGGGPDTQYF. The CDR3 bases are TGTGCCAGCAGCTTAGTTCAAGGGGGCGGCGGTCCAGATACGCAGTATTTT.

The chain couples TRBV7-3 to TRBJ2-3; weak D call: TRBD2 (6 bases). V shed 1 base and J shed 2 bases, with 7 bases lying between them. The CDR3 runs 14 residues. CDR1 is SGHTA, CDR2 FQGTGA, per germline. CDR3 sequence: CASSLSGTTDTQYF. As DNA, the CDR3 is TGTGCCAGCAGCTTAAGCGGGACCACAGATACGCAGTATTTT. The full variable domain, rest sourced from reference TRBV7-3 and TRBJ2-3, is GAGVSQTPSNKVTEKGKYVELRCDPISGHTALYWYRQSLGQGPEFLIYFQGTGAADDSGLPNDRFFAVRPEGSVSTLKIQRTERGDSAVYLCASSLSGTTDTQYFGPGTRLTVL.

The chain joins TRBV15 to TRBJ1-5; unclear D gene. Germline V CDR1 and CDR2: LNHNV, YYDKDF (reference sequence). The V end was cut by 0 bases, the J end by 3 bases, with 15 bases between. CDR3 length: 17 residues. The chain's CDR3 is CATSREEYRRTNQPQHF. The CDR3 nucleotides read TGTGCCACCAGCAGAGAAGAGTACAGACGAACCAATCAGCCCCAGCATTTT. Using reference TRBV15 and TRBJ1-5 for the parts outside the CDR3, the full variable domain is DAMVIQNPRYQVTQFGKPVTLSCSQTLNHNVMYWYQQKSSQAPKLLFHYYDKDFNNEADTPDNFQSRRPNTSFCFLDIRSPGLGDTAMYLCATSREEYRRTNQPQHFGDGTRLSIL.

This clonotype came up a few times. The chain employs TRBV7-2 and TRBJ2-1; 9 bases line up with TRBD2. CDR1 SGHTA and CDR2 FQGNSA come from the germline V gene. With 1 base clipped from V and 8 bases from J, the junction kept 9 bases outside the gene matches. CDR3 length: 16 amino acids. CDR3 sequence reads: CASSLGYGTSSHEQFF. CDR3 DNA sequence: TGTGCCAGCAGCTTAGGATACGGGACTAGCTCCCATGAGCAGTTCTTC.

This clonotype came up once. The chain recombines TRBV15 with TRBJ2-5, with TRBD2 as a possible D gene (7 bases). Germline assignment: CDR1 LNHNV and CDR2 YYDKDF (reference sequence). The CDR3 sequence is 15 residues long. Trimming stripped 0 bases from V and 4 bases from J, with 12 bases between. CDR3 residues: CATSRDRGAGETQYF. The CDR3 nucleotides are TGTGCCACCAGCAGAGATCGGGGGGCTGGAGAGACCCAGTACTTC.

V is TRBV10-3 and J is TRBJ2-7; possibly TRBD1 for D (5 bases). This CDR3 region has 11 residues. CDR1 and CDR2 (germline): ENHRY, SYGVKD. Trimming took off 5 bases at V and 3 bases at J, with 5 bases between the two ends. In nucleotides, the CDR3 is TGTGCCATCAGTCAGGGCTACGAGCAGTACTTC. Its translation is CAISQGYEQYF.

This clonotype was counted a few times. The rearrangement uses TRBV18 and TRBJ2-5; 11 nucleotides align to TRBD2. The CDR3 contains 15 residues. Germline loops: CDR1 KGHSH, CDR2 LQKENI. J lost 4 bases, V lost 5 bases, and 6 bases had no gene match. CDR3 DNA: TGTGCCAGCTCATCCGGGACTAGCGGTCCAGAGACCCAGTACTTC. Protein: CASSSGTSGPETQYF.

The chain links TRBV7-2 to TRBJ2-7, with 9 positions matching TRBD1. The CDR3 has 15 residues. CDR1 SGHTA and CDR2 FQGNSA come from the germline V gene. Trimming took 2 bases from V and 5 from J; bases not matched to a gene: 7. CDR3 amino acids: CASSLRGQGIDEQYF. The CDR3 DNA reads as TGTGCCAGCAGCTTAAGGGGACAGGGTATCGACGAGCAGTACTTC.

In its sample, this clonotype was seen a few times. The chain recombines TRBV5-4 with TRBJ2-3; D is possibly TRBD1 or TRBD2 (6 bases each). V lost 0 bases, J lost 4 bases, and 9 bases lay in between. Germline CDR1 is SGHNT and CDR2 is YYREEE (reference sequence). CDR3 size: 14 residues. The CDR3 nucleotides are TGTGCCAGCAGCTTGGGGGGGGCTGCAGATACGCAGTATTTT. As protein: CASSLGGAADTQYF. The full variable domain, its missing parts supplied by reference TRBV5-4 and TRBJ2-3, is ETGVTQSPTHLIKTRGQQVTLRCSSQSGHNTVSWYQQALGQGPQFIFQYYREEENGRGNFPPRFSGLQFPNYSSELNVNALELDDSALYLCASSLGGAADTQYFGPGTRLTVL.